Below, one T cell receptor beta chain is given with its context. Per the original data handling: Amplification of reference gene primers was used by the study to estimate nucleated cell counts. Generated by immunoSEQ multiplex PCR, the TCRdb table keeps only in-frame clones and is missing some. V, J and clone size reflect that table, while D and trimming were determined from the DNA. Here the sample spans a few hundred thousand clones, about 89% being singletons. Germline CDR1 reads MDHEN; CDR2 reads SYDVKM. The CDR3 is made up of 14 amino acids. Trimming removed 6 bases from V and 5 bases from J; junction bases left unmatched: 7. This sample is part of a study of blood T cell repertoires in COVID-19. Study in general: Spain, Italy and the United States supplied samples that represented acute and convalescent COVID-19. T cells, B-cell-depleted T cells, or PBMCs provided the cDNA or gDNA that served as material.

This receptor was taken from a man aged 40-49 years who had recovered from COVID-19. The rearrangement links TRBV28 to TRBJ1-5; 7 bases align to TRBD1. The source material was peripheral blood. CDR3 loop: CASSLSDRDQPQHF. The CDR3 region has the DNA TGTGCCAGCAGCCTCTCCGACAGGGATCAGCCCCAGCATTTT.